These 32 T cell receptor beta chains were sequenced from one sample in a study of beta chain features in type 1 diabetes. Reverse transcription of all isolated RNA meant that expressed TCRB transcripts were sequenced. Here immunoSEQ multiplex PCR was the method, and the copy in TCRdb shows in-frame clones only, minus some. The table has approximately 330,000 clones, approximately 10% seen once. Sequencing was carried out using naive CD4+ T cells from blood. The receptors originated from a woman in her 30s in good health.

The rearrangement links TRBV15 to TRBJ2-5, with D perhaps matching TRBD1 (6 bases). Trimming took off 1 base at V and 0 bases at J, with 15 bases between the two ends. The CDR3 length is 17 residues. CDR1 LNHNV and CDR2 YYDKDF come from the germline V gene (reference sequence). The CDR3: CATSRGPQGYYQETQYF. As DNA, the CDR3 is TGTGCCACCAGCAGAGGACCACAGGGCTACTACCAAGAGACCCAGTACTTC.

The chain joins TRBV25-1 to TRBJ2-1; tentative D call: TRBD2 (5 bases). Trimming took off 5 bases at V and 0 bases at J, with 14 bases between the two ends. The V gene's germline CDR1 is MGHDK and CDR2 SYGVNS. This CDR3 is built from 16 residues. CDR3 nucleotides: TGTGCCAGCAGTCGCGACTACTGGAGCTCCTACAATGAGCAGTTCTTC. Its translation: CASSRDYWSSYNEQFF.

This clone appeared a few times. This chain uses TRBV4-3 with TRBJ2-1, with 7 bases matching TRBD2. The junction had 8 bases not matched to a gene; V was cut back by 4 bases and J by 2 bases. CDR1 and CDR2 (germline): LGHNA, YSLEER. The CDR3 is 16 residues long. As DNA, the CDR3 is TGCGCCAGCAGCCGCGGTCGGGACTACCCCTACAATGAGCAGTTCTTC. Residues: CASSRGRDYPYNEQFF.

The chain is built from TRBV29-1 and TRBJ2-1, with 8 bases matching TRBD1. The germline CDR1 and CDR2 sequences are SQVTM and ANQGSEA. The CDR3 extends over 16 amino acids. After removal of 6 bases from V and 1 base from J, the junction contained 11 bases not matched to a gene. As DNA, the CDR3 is TGCAGCGTCCGAAAACAGGGGGGAGGTTCCTACAATGAGCAGTTCTTC. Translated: CSVRKQGGGSYNEQFF.

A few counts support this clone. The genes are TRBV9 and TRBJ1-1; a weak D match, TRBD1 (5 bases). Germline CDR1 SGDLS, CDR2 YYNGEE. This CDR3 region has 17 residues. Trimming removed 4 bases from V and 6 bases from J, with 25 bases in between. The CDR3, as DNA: TGTGCCAGCAGCCCGACGGGAAGACGCGGGGGGAATCCTGAAGCTTTCTTT. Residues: CASSPTGRRGGNPEAFF.

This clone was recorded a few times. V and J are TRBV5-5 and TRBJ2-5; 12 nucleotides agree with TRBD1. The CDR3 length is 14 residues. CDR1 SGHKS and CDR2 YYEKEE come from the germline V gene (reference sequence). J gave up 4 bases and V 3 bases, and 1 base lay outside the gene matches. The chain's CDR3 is CASSSGQGAETQYF. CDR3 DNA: TGTGCCAGCAGCTCGGGACAGGGGGCAGAGACCCAGTACTTC.

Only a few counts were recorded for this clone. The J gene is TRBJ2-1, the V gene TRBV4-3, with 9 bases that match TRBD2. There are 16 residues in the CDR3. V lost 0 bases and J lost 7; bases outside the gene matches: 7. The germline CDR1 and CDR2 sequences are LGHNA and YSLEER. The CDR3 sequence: CASSQERSGRRNEQFF. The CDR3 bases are TGCGCCAGCAGCCAAGAGAGAAGCGGGAGGAGAAATGAGCAGTTCTTC.

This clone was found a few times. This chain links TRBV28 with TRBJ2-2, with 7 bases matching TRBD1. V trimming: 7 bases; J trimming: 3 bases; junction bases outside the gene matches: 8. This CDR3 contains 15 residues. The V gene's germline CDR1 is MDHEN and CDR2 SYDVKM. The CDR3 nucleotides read TGTGCCAGCATTACCGACAGGGTTTACACCGGGGAGCTGTTTTTT. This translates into CASITDRVYTGELFF.

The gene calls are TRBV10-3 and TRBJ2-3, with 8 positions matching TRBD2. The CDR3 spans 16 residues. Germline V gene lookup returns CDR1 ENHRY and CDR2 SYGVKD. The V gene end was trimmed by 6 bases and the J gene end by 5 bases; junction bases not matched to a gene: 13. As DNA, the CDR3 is TGTGCCATCAGGAAGCGCTCCGCGGGAGGTTTAGATACGCAGTATTTT. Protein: CAIRKRSAGGLDTQYF.

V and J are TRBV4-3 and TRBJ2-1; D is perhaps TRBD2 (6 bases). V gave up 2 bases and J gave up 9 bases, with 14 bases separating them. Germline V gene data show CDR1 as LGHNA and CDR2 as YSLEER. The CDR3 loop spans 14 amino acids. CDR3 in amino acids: CASSQQGGSGEQFF. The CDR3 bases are TGCGCCAGCAGCCAACAAGGCGGTAGCGGTGAGCAGTTCTTC.

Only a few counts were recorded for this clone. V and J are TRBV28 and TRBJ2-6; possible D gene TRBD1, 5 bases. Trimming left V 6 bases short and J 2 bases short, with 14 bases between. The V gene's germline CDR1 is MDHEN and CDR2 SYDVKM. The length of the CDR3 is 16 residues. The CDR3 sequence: CASSLRRGTGANVLTF. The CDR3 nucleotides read TGTGCCAGCAGCCTACGAAGGGGAACTGGGGCCAACGTCCTGACTTTC.

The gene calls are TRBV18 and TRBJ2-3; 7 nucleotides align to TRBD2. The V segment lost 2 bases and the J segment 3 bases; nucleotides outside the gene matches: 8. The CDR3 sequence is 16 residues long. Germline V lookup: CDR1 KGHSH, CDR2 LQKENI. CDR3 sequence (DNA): TGTGCCAGCTCACCAAGCGCGACGGGAGGTACAGATACGCAGTATTTT. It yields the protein CASSPSATGGTDTQYF. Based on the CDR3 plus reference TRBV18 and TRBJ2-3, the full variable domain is NAGVMQNPRHLVRRRGQEARLRCSPMKGHSHVYWYRQLPEEGLKFMVYLQKENIIDESGMPKERFSAEFPKEGPSILRIQQVVRGDSAAYFCASSPSATGGTDTQYFGPGTRLTVL.

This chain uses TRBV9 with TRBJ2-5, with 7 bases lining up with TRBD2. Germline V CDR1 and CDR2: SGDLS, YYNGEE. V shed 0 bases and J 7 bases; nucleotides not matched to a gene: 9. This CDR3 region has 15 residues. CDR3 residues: CASSVEAGLKGTQYF. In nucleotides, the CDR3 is TGTGCCAGCAGCGTAGAAGCGGGATTGAAAGGGACCCAGTACTTC.

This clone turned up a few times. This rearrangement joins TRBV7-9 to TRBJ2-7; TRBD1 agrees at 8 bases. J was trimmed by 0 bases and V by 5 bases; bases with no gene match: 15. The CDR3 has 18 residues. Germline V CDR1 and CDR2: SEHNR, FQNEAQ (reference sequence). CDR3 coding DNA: TGTGCCAGCAGCCCTATTACCGAGAGGACAGGGAGCTCCTACGAGCAGTACTTC. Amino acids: CASSPITERTGSSYEQYF. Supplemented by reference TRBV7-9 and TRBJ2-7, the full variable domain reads DTGVSQNPRHKITKRGQNVTFRCDPISEHNRLYWYRQTLGQGPEFLTYFQNEAQLEKSRLLSDRFSAERPKGSFSTLEIQRTEQGDSAMYLCASSPITERTGSSYEQYFGPGTRLTVT.

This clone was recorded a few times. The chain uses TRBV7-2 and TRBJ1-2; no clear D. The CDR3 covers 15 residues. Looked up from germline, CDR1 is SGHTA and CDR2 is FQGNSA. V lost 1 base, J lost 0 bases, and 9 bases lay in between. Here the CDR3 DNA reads TGTGCCAGCAGCTTAGTTAGCGAGTCTAACTATGGCTACACCTTC. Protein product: CASSLVSESNYGYTF.

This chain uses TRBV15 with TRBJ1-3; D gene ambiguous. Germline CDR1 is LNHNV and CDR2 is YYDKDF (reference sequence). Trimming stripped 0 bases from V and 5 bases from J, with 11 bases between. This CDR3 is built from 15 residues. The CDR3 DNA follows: TGTGCCACCAGCAGAGATGAGGCAGCCAGAAACACCATATATTTT. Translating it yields CATSRDEAARNTIYF.

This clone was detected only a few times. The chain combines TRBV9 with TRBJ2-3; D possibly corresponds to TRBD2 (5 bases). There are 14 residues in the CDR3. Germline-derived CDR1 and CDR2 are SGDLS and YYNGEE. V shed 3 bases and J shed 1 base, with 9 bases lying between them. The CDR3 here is CASSAARGTDTQYF. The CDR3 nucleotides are TGTGCCAGCAGCGCGGCGCGGGGCACAGATACGCAGTATTTT.

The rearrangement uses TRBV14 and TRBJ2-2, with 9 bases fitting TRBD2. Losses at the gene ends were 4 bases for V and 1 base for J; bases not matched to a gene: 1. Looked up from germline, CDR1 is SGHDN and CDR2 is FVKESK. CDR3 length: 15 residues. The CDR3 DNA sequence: TGTGCCAGCAGCCGTAGCGGGGGGAACACCGGGGAGCTGTTTTTT. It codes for CASSRSGGNTGELFF.

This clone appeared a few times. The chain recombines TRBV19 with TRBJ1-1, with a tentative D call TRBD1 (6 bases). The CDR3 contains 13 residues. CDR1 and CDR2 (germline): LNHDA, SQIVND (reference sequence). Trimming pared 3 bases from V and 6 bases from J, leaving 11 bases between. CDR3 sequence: CASSIGTKAEAFF. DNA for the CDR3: TGTGCCAGTAGTATCGGGACAAAGGCTGAAGCTTTCTTT. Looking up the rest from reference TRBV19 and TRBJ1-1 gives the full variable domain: DGGITQSPKYLFRKEGQNVTLSCEQNLNHDAMYWYRQDPGQGLRLIYYSQIVNDFQKGDIAEGYSVSREKKESFPLTVTSAQKNPTAFYLCASSIGTKAEAFFGQGTRLTVV.

CDR3 amino acids: CASSLDRLGEKLFF. As DNA, the CDR3 is TGTGCCAGCAGCTTGGACAGGCTTGGCGAAAAACTGTTTTTT. V usage is TRBV5-8 and J usage is TRBJ1-4; weak D call: TRBD1 (5 bases). Trimming left V 0 bases short and J 8 bases short, with 11 bases between. The CDR3 is 14 amino acids. Germline values: CDR1 SGHTS, CDR2 YDEGEE.

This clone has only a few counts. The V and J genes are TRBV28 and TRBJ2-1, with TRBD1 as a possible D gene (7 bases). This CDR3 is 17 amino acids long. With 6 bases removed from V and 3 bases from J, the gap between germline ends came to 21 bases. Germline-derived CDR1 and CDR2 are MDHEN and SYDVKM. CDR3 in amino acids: CASRLGGGTEVYNEQFF. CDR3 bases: TGTGCCAGCAGACTCGGCGGCGGGACAGAGGTCTACAATGAGCAGTTCTTC.

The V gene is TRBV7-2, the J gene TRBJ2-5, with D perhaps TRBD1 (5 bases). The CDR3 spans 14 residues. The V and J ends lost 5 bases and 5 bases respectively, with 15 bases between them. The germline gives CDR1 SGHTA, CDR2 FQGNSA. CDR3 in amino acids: CASSRQPTSETQYF. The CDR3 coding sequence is TGTGCCAGCAGCCGACAGCCCACCAGTGAGACCCAGTACTTC. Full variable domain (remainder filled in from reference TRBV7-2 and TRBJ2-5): GAGVSQSPSNKVTEKGKDVELRCDPISGHTALYWYRQSLGQGLEFLIYFQGNSAPDKSGLPSDRFSAERTGGSVSTLTIQRTQQEDSAVYLCASSRQPTSETQYFGPGTRLLVL.

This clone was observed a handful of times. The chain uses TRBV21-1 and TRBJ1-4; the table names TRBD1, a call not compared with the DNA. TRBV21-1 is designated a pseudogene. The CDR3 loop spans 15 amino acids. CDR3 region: CASNTGETTNEKLFF. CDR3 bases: TGTGCCAGTAATACAGGGGAAACAACTAATGAAAAACTGTTTTTT.

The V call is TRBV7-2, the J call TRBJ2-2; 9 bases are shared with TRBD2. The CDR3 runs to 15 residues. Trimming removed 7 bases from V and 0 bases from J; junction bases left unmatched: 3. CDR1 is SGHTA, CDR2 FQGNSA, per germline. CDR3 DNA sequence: TGTGCCAGCACCATAGCGGGAGCGAACACCGGGGAGCTGTTTTTT. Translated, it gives CASTIAGANTGELFF.

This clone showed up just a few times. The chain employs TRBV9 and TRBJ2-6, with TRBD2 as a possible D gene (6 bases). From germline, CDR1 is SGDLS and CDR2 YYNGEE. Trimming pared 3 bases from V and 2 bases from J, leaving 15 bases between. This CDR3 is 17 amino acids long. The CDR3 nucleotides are TGTGCCAGCAGCGCGGGCCCGACGGGGGCTGGGGCCAACGTCCTGACTTTC. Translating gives CASSAGPTGAGANVLTF.

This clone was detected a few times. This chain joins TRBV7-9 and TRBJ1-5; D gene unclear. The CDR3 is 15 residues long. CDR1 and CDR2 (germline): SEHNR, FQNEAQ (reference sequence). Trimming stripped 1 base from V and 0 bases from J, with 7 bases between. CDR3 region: CASSLVGNSNQPQHF. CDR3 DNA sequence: TGTGCCAGCAGCTTAGTCGGGAATAGCAATCAGCCCCAGCATTTT.

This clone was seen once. The CDR3 sequence: CASSLQIQGAGEKLFF. The CDR3 DNA reads as TGTGCCAGCAGCCTTCAAATACAGGGGGCTGGGGAAAAACTGTTTTTT. The rearrangement uses TRBV7-2 and TRBJ1-4; 9 nucleotides agree with TRBD1. This CDR3 spans 16 amino acids. Trimming at V came to 5 bases and at J to 8 bases, leaving 12 bases not matched to a gene. CDR1 SGHTA and CDR2 FQGNSA come from the germline V gene.

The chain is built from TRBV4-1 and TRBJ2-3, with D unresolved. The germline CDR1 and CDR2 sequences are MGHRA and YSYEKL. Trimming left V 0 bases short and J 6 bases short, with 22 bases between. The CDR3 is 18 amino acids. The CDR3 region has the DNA TGCGCCAGCAGCCAAGATGGCGGAGCCCCCCTCTTCGCCGATACGCAGTATTTT. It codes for CASSQDGGAPLFADTQYF.

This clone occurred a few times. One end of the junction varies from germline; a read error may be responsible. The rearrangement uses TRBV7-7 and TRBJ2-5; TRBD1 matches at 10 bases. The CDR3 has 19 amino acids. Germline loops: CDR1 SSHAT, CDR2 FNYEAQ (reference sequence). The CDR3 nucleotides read TGTGCTAGCAGCCCGAGCCCCCGAGCAGGACAGGGGGGCCAAGAGACCCAGTACTTC. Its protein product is CASSPSPRAGQGGQETQYF.

CDR3 protein: CASSPTGIAKNIQYF. CDR3 nucleotides: TGTGCCAGCTCACCGACGGGGATAGCCAAAAACATTCAGTACTTC. The chain recombines TRBV18 with TRBJ2-4, with D perhaps TRBD2 (5 bases). The CDR3 extends over 15 amino acids. The germline gives CDR1 KGHSH, CDR2 LQKENI. V was cut by 3 bases and J by 0 bases, with 9 bases left in between.

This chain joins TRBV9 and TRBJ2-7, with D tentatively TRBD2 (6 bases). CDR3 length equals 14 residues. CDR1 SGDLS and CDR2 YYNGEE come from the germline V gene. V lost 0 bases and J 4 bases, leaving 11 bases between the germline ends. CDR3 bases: TGTGCCAGCAGCGTAGCGGGAGAAGTATACGAGCAGTACTTC. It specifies CASSVAGEVYEQYF.

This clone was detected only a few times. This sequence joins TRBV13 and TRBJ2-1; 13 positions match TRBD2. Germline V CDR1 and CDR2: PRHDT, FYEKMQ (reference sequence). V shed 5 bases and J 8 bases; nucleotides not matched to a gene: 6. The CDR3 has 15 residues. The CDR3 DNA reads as TGTGCCAGCAGCCCTTGGACTAGCGGGAGCTATGAGCAGTTCTTC. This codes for CASSPWTSGSYEQFF.